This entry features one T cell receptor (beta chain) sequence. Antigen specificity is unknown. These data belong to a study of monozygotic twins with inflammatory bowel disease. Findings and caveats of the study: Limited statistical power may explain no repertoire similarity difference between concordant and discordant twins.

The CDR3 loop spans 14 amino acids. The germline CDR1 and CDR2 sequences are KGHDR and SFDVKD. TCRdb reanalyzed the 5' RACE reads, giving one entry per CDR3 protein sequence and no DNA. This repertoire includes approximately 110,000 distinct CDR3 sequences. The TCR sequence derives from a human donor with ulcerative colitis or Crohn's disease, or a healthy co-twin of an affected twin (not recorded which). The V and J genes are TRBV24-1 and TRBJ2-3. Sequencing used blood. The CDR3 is CATSPTSLGDTQYF.